Described below is a single T cell receptor (beta chain) sequence and its context. The antigen remains undetermined. The V and J ends lost 4 bases and 0 bases respectively, with 12 bases between them. Germline lookup yields CDR1 MNHEY and CDR2 SVGAGI. This CDR3 comprises 16 residues. TCRalpha and TCRbeta libraries used 5'RACE with constant-segment primers and UMIs. TCRdb re-derived calls from the 5' RACE reads in MiXCR, one entry per CDR3 protein. Seen here are some 50,000 distinct CDR3 sequences, 9.5% to 15% observed once, and the top ten hold roughly 22%. The record originates from a study of T-cell memory formation after mild COVID-19. Broader study findings: Cross-reactive memory seemingly joined, as some responding clones were found in pre-infection memory.

Sample: PBMCs or a T cell subset sorted from them (not recorded which). This TCR derives from a man aged 18 to 30 who had mild COVID-19 (a few samples of this study predate the infection). Cell type and time point are not known. This chain uses TRBV6-5 with TRBJ1-4, with a possible D match to TRBD1 (5 bases). The DNA for the CDR3 is TGTGCCAGCAGTTCGCGGGACCCCTCAACTAATGAAAAACTGTTTTTT. This translates into CASSSRDPSTNEKLFF.